Following are 11 T cell receptor beta chains from one sample sequenced in a study of shared clonotypes between healthy human individuals. Sequencing used immunoSEQ multiplex PCR; TCRdb keeps in-frame clones, though not all of them. The sample lists about 2.4 million clones, 80% to 95% occurring once. Material for sequencing was naive CD4+ T cells from PBMCs. The subset: CD45RA+ positively selected. All receptors derive from a man younger than 30 in good health. Some clones in this sample may be carry-over from other donors' samples.

The chain uses TRBV4-2 and TRBJ2-7; 12 bases fit TRBD2. The CDR3 runs 17 residues. J was trimmed by 2 bases and V by 4 bases; bases with no gene match: 9. CDR1 is LGHNA, CDR2 YNFKEQ, per germline. The CDR3 coding sequence is TGTGCCAGCAGCCGGGGACTAGCGGGCCAAACCCCCTACGAGCAGTACTTC. Translation gives CASSRGLAGQTPYEQYF.

The chain couples TRBV6-5 to TRBJ2-1; D uncertain. The CDR3 loop spans 11 amino acids. V lost 10 bases to trimming and J lost 2 bases, with 6 bases between them. Germline loops: CDR1 MNHEY, CDR2 SVGAGI. The CDR3, as DNA: TGTGCCACGGGCCCCTACAATGAGCAGTTCTTC. It is translated as CATGPYNEQFF.

V gene TRBV5-4 combines with J gene TRBJ2-7, with 11 bases matching TRBD2. Trimming at V came to 2 bases and at J to 3 bases, leaving 7 bases not matched to a gene. Germline V lookup: CDR1 SGHNT, CDR2 YYREEE (reference sequence). The length of the CDR3 is 16 residues. The CDR3: CASSLGGTSGFYEQYF. CDR3 nucleotide sequence: TGTGCCAGCAGCTTAGGGGGGACTAGCGGTTTCTACGAGCAGTACTTC.

The V call is TRBV6-5, the J call TRBJ2-7; D not resolved. The CDR3 is 14 residues long. The germline gives CDR1 MNHEY, CDR2 SVGAGI. V shed 3 bases and J shed 0 bases, with 9 bases lying between them. DNA for the CDR3: TGTGCCAGCAGTTATGCCCGGAGCTCCTACGAGCAGTACTTC. Its translation: CASSYARSSYEQYF.

This rearrangement joins TRBV5-1 to TRBJ2-2; D possibly corresponds to TRBD1 (6 bases). The germline V gene encodes CDR1 SGHRS and CDR2 YFSETQ. V shed 4 bases and J shed 7 bases, with 17 bases lying between them. CDR3 length: 15 residues. CDR3 nucleotide sequence: TGCGCCAGCAGCCGGGACACTGCCCGAGGCGGGGAGCTGTTTTTT. Its translation is CASSRDTARGGELFF.

The V and J genes are TRBV6-5 and TRBJ1-2; 9 positions agree with TRBD1. Germline-derived CDR1 and CDR2 are MNHEY and SVGAGI. The CDR3 is 15 residues long. Unmatched junction bases numbered 11, after V lost 4 bases and J lost 8 bases. The CDR3 spells CASSLGQGIGKGYTF. The CDR3 DNA reads as TGTGCCAGCAGTTTGGGACAGGGAATAGGAAAGGGCTACACCTTC.

The V and J genes are TRBV2 and TRBJ1-2; 7 bases match TRBD1. The V gene end was trimmed by 3 bases and the J gene end by 4 bases; junction bases not matched to a gene: 2. CDR1 is SNHLY and CDR2 is FYNNEI in the germline V gene. The CDR3 has 13 residues. In nucleotides, the CDR3 is TGTGCCAGCAGTGAGCAGGGGGTCTATGGCTACACCTTC. It specifies CASSEQGVYGYTF.

The chain couples TRBV7-9 to TRBJ2-5; D unresolved. Germline values: CDR1 SEHNR, CDR2 FQNEAQ (reference sequence). This CDR3 is 13 amino acids long. With 2 bases removed from V and 7 bases from J, the gap between germline ends came to 11 bases. For the CDR3, the DNA is TGTGCCAGCAGCTTAATAGCCACGGGGACCCAGTACTTC. This gives the protein CASSLIATGTQYF.

About this clone itself: The same CDR3 also results from other DNA sequences found in this sample. The genes are TRBV18 and TRBJ2-1; tentatively, D is TRBD1 (7 bases). V was cut by 3 bases and J by 1 base, with 10 bases left in between. This CDR3 region has 15 residues. Germline assignment: CDR1 KGHSH and CDR2 LQKENI. CDR3 DNA sequence: TGTGCCAGCTCACCCCAGGGGGGTTCCTACAATGAGCAGTTCTTC. Translating gives CASSPQGGSYNEQFF.

This chain links TRBV18 with TRBJ2-5; no firm D call. The V and J ends lost 3 bases and 3 bases respectively, with 11 bases between them. Per the germline V gene, CDR1 is KGHSH and CDR2 is LQKENI. CDR3 length equals 14 residues. CDR3 residues: CASSPERWKETQYF. CDR3 in DNA: TGTGCCAGCTCACCGGAACGCTGGAAAGAGACCCAGTACTTC.

In DNA form, the CDR3 reads TGTGCCAGCAGCTTGGAGGGGTTCTCCTACAATGAGCAGTTCTTC. It translates to CASSLEGFSYNEQFF. The chain recombines TRBV7-6 with TRBJ2-1; perhaps TRBD2 as D (6 bases). There are 15 residues in the CDR3. The V and J ends lost 3 bases and 0 bases respectively, with 9 bases between them. CDR1 is SGHVS and CDR2 is FNYEAQ in the germline V gene.